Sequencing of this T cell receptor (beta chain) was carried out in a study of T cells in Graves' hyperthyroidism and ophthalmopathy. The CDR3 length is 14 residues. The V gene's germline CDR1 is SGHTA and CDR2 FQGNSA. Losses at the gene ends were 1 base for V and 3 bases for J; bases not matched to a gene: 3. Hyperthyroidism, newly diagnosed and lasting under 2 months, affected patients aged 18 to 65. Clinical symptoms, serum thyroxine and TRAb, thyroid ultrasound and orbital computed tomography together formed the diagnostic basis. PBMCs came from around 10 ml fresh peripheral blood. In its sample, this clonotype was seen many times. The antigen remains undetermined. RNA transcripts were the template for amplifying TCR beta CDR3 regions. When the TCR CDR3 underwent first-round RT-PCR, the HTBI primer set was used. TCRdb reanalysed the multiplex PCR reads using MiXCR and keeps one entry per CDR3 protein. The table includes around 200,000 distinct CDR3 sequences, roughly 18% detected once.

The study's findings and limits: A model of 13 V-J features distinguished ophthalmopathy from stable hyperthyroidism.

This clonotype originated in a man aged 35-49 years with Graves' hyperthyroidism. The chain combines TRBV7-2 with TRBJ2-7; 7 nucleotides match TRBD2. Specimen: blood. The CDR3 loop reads CASSLGGGVYEQYF. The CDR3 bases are TGTGCCAGCAGCTTAGGCGGGGGTGTCTACGAGCAGTACTTC.